This entry features one T cell receptor (beta chain) sequence. The data belong to a study of blood T cell repertoires in COVID-19. Overall study context: The United States, Italy and Spain were the sources of the acute and convalescent COVID-19 samples.

Recruits, aged about 18 to 89 years, lived in some 25 US areas. The CDR3 consists of 13 residues. V was pared by 2 bases and J by 4 bases, with 8 bases between. From germline, CDR1 is MNHEY and CDR2 SMNVEV (reference sequence). Original processing methods: How many nucleated cells were present was estimated from reference gene primer amplification. Measured with immunoSEQ multiplex PCR; TCRdb has only the in-frame clones, and not every one. V and J calls and clone size are those listed in that table; D and trimming were worked out from the DNA. This sample has about 220,000 clones; roughly nine tenths occur once, and the top ten carry approximately 3.5%.

The gene calls are TRBV27 and TRBJ1-1; TRBD1 might be the D (6 bases). The material sequenced was PBMCs or T cells enriched from blood (not recorded which). The origin of this receptor is a woman aged 18-35 years in a cohort exposed to, infected with or recovered from COVID-19 (not recorded which). The CDR3 is CASSLTGLTEAFF. The CDR3 DNA follows: TGTGCCAGCAGTTTAACAGGGCTCACTGAAGCTTTCTTT.